A single sample gave rise to the 23 T cell receptor beta chains below, sequenced in a study of PD-L1 blockade in urothelial cancer. Only in-frame clones appear in the TCRdb table, and some are missing; sequencing was by immunoSEQ multiplex PCR. This table has tens of thousands of clones, 80% to 95% appearing once. Here the sequenced sample was PBMCs, taken around atezolizumab (anti-PD-L1) treatment. The receptor set was obtained from a man aged 65 to 85 with urothelial cancer.

This sequence joins TRBV27 and TRBJ2-3; weak D call: TRBD2 (5 bases). V lost 2 bases to trimming and J lost 4 bases, with 10 bases between them. Germline V gene lookup returns CDR1 MNHEY and CDR2 SMNVEV (reference sequence). CDR3 length equals 14 residues. CDR3 coding DNA: TGTGCCAGCAGTTTAGACTATTACTCAGATACGCAGTATTTT. As protein: CASSLDYYSDTQYF.

The CDR3 protein is CASSSRNGGYTF. DNA of the CDR3: TGTGCCAGCAGTTCCCGAAACGGTGGCTACACCTTC. The rearrangement uses TRBV6-5 and TRBJ1-2; D is uncertain. CDR3 size: 12 residues. Germline CDR1 reads MNHEY; CDR2 reads SVGAGI. Trimming took 4 bases from V and 7 from J, leaving 10 bases between them.

Comments on this clone: This sample also contains other DNA sequences that code for the same CDR3. The CDR3 region is CASSQRTGMNTEAFF. In DNA, the CDR3 is TGTGCCAGCAGCCAGCGGACAGGCATGAACACTGAAGCTTTCTTT. V gene TRBV14 combines with J gene TRBJ1-1; TRBD1 agrees at 7 bases. Germline CDR1 SGHDN, CDR2 FVKESK. This CDR3 is built from 15 residues. V lost 3 bases and J lost 0; bases outside the gene matches: 4.

This clone was seen once. The chain employs TRBV6-1 and TRBJ1-5, with 9 bases that match TRBD1. The germline CDR1 and CDR2 sequences are MNHNS and SASEGT. This CDR3 has 15 amino acids. The trim removed 11 bases at V and 0 bases at J, leaving 8 bases unmatched. The CDR3 bases are TGTGCCGCAAGGACAGGGGATTATAGCAATCAGCCCCAGCATTTT. This gives the protein CAARTGDYSNQPQHF.

CDR3 nucleotides: TGTGCCAGCACCTCTATAGGAAGGAGGACTGAAGCTTTCTTT. Its protein product is CASTSIGRRTEAFF. V gene TRBV27 combines with J gene TRBJ1-1; D unresolved. Trimming stripped 7 bases from V and 5 bases from J, with 17 bases between. This CDR3 spans 14 amino acids. CDR1 and CDR2 (germline): MNHEY, SMNVEV (reference sequence).

This clone came up once. This chain connects TRBV28 to TRBJ1-2; D gene unclear. This CDR3 region has 13 residues. Germline-derived CDR1 and CDR2 are MDHEN and SYDVKM. V was clipped by 7 bases and J by 3 bases, with 12 bases between them. CDR3 sequence reads: CASTRSTDYGYTF. The CDR3 region has the DNA TGTGCCAGCACAAGAAGCACGGACTATGGCTACACCTTC.

V is TRBV28 and J is TRBJ1-1, with 7 bases aligning to TRBD1. In germline, CDR1 is MDHEN, CDR2 SYDVKM. The V and J ends lost 7 bases and 3 bases, in that order; junction bases with no gene match: 17. The CDR3 totals 17 residues. The DNA of the CDR3 is TGTGCCAGCAAGGGGGCAGGGGCACAAGATTTGGACACTGAAGCTTTCTTT. Its protein is CASKGAGAQDLDTEAFF.

The rearrangement joins TRBV6-5 to TRBJ2-3; 11 bases map to TRBD1. The CDR3 sequence is 14 residues long. V shed 6 bases and J 5 bases; nucleotides not matched to a gene: 4. CDR1 is MNHEY, CDR2 SVGAGI, per germline. The CDR3: CASRGQGVLDTQYF. CDR3 bases: TGTGCCAGCAGGGGACAGGGGGTCTTAGATACGCAGTATTTT.

This chain uses TRBV6-6 with TRBJ1-3; 8 bases are a match to TRBD1. Per the germline V gene, CDR1 is MNHNY and CDR2 is SVGAGI (reference sequence). CDR3 length: 15 amino acids. J lost 2 bases, V lost 6 bases, and 6 bases had no gene match. CDR3 DNA: TGTGCCAGCAGCAAGACAGGGGCGGCTGGAAACACCATATATTTT. Translated: CASSKTGAAGNTIYF.

The V and J genes are TRBV5-1 and TRBJ2-2; 11 bases line up with TRBD2. The J segment lost 6 bases and the V segment lost 2 bases, leaving 15 bases of the junction unmatched. The germline V gene has CDR1 SGHRS and CDR2 YFSETQ. This CDR3 region has 19 residues. The CDR3 DNA reads as TGCGCCAGCAGCTTCCGGGCTAGCGGGAGGAACCCCTTACCCGGGGAGCTGTTTTTT. It is translated as CASSFRASGRNPLPGELFF.

The rearrangement links TRBV6-4 to TRBJ1-5, with 8 bases aligning to TRBD1. The CDR3 sequence is 20 residues long. Germline V gene data show CDR1 as MRHNA and CDR2 as SNTAGT. The V and J ends lost 2 bases and 0 bases, in that order; junction bases with no gene match: 15. In nucleotides, the CDR3 is TGTGCCAGCAGTGACCGTTTCGGACAGGGAGGGTCTTATAGCAATCAGCCCCAGCATTTT. It specifies CASSDRFGQGGSYSNQPQHF.

A single count supports this clone. The V and J genes are TRBV15 and TRBJ2-1; no reliable D call. The CDR3 extends over 15 amino acids. Germline CDR1 LNHNV, CDR2 YYDKDF (reference sequence). Deletions cut 1 base from V and 0 bases from J, with 7 bases between. The CDR3: CATSRGESSYNEQFF. For the CDR3, the DNA is TGTGCCACCAGCAGAGGCGAGAGCTCCTACAATGAGCAGTTCTTC.

The CDR3 DNA is TGTGCCAGCAGCCTCTTACTAGCGGGAGGTCCCTACAATGAGCAGTTCTTC. As protein: CASSLLLAGGPYNEQFF. V gene TRBV5-4 combines with J gene TRBJ2-1, with TRBD2 matching over 12 bases. Trimming removed 4 bases from V and 2 bases from J; junction bases left unmatched: 7. Germline V lookup: CDR1 SGHNT, CDR2 YYREEE (reference sequence). This CDR3 is built from 17 residues.

The V gene is TRBV4-1, the J gene TRBJ2-1; tentative D call: TRBD2 (6 bases). The ends were cut back, 1 base at V and 2 bases at J, with 12 bases in the middle. Germline assignment: CDR1 MGHRA and CDR2 YSYEKL. The CDR3 runs 16 residues. The CDR3, as DNA: TGCGCCAGCAGCCAAGGGGACGGGAGAACCTACAATGAGCAGTTCTTC. It translates to CASSQGDGRTYNEQFF.

The V and J genes are TRBV19 and TRBJ2-2; the D gene is possibly TRBD2 (5 bases). Trimming took 3 bases from V and 0 from J, leaving 8 bases between them. Germline CDR1 reads LNHDA; CDR2 reads SQIVND (reference sequence). This CDR3 spans 15 amino acids. In nucleotides, the CDR3 is TGTGCCAGTAGTATGCGGGTCGCGAACACCGGGGAGCTGTTTTTT. It specifies CASSMRVANTGELFF.

A few counts support this clone. The chain is built from TRBV19 and TRBJ1-5; the D gene is possibly TRBD1 (6 bases). The V and J ends lost 3 bases and 0 bases respectively, with 12 bases between them. The V gene's germline CDR1 is LNHDA and CDR2 SQIVND (reference sequence). The CDR3 runs 16 residues. CDR3 bases: TGTGCCAGTAGTATGTCAAGACAGGTTAGCAATCAGCCCCAGCATTTT. Its protein product is CASSMSRQVSNQPQHF.

This chain uses TRBV27 with TRBJ2-1, with 8 bases matching TRBD2. With 5 bases clipped from V and 6 bases from J, the junction kept 3 bases outside the gene matches. The germline V gene has CDR1 MNHEY and CDR2 SMNVEV (reference sequence). CDR3 length equals 13 residues. The CDR3 sequence: CASSVTSGNEQFF. In DNA form, the CDR3 reads TGTGCCAGCAGTGTCACTAGCGGCAATGAGCAGTTCTTC.

J is TRBJ2-5 and V is TRBV28; 9 bases match TRBD2. The CDR3 is 18 residues long. CDR1 and CDR2 from the germline V gene are MDHEN and SYDVKM. The trim removed 0 bases at V and 2 bases at J, leaving 10 bases unmatched. The CDR3 sequence: CASSLWGHGTSKQETQYF. The CDR3 coding sequence is TGTGCCAGCAGTTTATGGGGACATGGGACTAGCAAGCAAGAGACCCAGTACTTC.

The chain is built from TRBV5-3 and TRBJ2-7; 7 bases align to TRBD2. TRBV5-3 is known as an ORF, though its function is uncertain. The CDR3 extends over 16 amino acids. Written as DNA, the CDR3 is TGTGTTGTGGGGAGGGACTGGAAGGGGAAAACTAGCGAGCAGTACTTC. Protein: CVVGRDWKGKTSEQYF.

V and J are TRBV4-1 and TRBJ1-4, with D uncertain. V was trimmed by 0 bases and J by 8 bases, leaving 13 bases between them. Germline V lookup: CDR1 MGHRA, CDR2 YSYEKL. The CDR3 has 15 amino acids. CDR3 nucleotides: TGCGCCAGCAGCCAAGATACCGGGGTAGGGGAAAAACTGTTTTTT. Translated, it gives CASSQDTGVGEKLFF.

The J gene is TRBJ2-2, the V gene TRBV5-1, with a weak D call TRBD2 (6 bases). The germline V and J ends were trimmed by 0 bases and 4 bases, with 13 bases remaining between them. The CDR3 sequence is 16 residues long. In germline, CDR1 is SGHRS, CDR2 YFSETQ. This chain's CDR3 is CASSLGPGVGTGELFF. The CDR3 coding sequence is TGCGCCAGCAGCTTGGGTCCGGGGGTAGGCACCGGGGAGCTGTTTTTT.

This clone has a single count. The chain is built from TRBV27 and TRBJ2-1; TRBD2 matches 11 bases. Per the germline V gene, CDR1 is MNHEY and CDR2 is SMNVEV (reference sequence). The CDR3 contains 14 residues. The J segment lost 9 bases and the V segment lost 8 bases, leaving 9 bases of the junction unmatched. The CDR3 spells CASYLAGGSSEQFF. In nucleotides, the CDR3 is TGTGCCAGCTATCTAGCGGGAGGTTCGAGTGAGCAGTTCTTC.

CDR3 residues: CASSPPTGGFKYNEQFF. As DNA, the CDR3 is TGTGCCAGCTCACCACCGACAGGGGGTTTTAAATACAATGAGCAGTTCTTC. The chain links TRBV18 to TRBJ2-1; TRBD1 matches 9 bases. V was pared by 0 bases and J by 4 bases, with 7 bases of the junction left unmatched. The germline V gene has CDR1 KGHSH and CDR2 LQKENI. This CDR3 is 17 amino acids long.